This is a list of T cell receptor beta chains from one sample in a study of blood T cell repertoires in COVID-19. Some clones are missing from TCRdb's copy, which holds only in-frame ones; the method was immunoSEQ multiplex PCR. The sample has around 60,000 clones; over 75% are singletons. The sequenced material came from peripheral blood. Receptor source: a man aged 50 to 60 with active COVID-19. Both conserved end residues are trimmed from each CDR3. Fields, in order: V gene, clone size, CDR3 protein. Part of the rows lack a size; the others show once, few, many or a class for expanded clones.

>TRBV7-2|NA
ASSSQVPGELF
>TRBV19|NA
ASTSTEISGNTIY
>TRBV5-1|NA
ASSPGTGALEAH
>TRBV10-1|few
ASSTKNTEAF
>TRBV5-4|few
ASSGASSGDPDTQY
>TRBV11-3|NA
ASSGGQGAYNEQF
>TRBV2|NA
ASSGRGRNTEAF
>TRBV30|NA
AWSVLGGAAYGYT
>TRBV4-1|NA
ASKERGGRDTQY
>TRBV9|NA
ASSDPRQQETQY
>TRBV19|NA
ASSIQGHEQF
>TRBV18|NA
ASSPGTGGPYEQY
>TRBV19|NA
ASSSPGSPLH
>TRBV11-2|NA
ASSSRGGDGYT
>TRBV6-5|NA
ASSLTARGEKLF
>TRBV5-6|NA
ASTLRYQETQY
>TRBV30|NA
AWSVRENTEAF
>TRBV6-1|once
ASSGSGGANLFEETQY
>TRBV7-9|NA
ASSYDSSLTKNIQY
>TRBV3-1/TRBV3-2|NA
ASSQERVDTQY
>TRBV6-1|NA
ASSEVGAGTEAF
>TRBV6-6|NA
ASSYSDRGYEQY
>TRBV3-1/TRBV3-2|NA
ASSRFRVAEAF
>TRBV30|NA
AWNTGLGLEQY
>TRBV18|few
ASSQMTGRTEAF
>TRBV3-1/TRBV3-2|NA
ASSPSLSGNTIY